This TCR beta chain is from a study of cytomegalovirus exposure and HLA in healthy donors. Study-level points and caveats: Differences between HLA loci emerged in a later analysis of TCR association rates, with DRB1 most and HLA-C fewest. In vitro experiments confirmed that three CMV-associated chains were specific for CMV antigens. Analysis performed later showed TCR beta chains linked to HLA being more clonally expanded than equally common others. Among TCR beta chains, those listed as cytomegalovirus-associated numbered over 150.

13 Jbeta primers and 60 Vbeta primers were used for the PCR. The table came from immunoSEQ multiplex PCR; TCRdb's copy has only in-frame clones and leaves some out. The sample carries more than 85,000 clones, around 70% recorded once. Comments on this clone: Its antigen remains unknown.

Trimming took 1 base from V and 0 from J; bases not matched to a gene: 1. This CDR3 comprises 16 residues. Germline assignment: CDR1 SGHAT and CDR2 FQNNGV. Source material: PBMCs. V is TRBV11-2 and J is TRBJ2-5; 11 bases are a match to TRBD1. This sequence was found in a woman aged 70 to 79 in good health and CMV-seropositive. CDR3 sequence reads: CASSLGTGGHQETQYF. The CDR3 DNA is TGTGCCAGCAGCTTAGGGACAGGGGGCCACCAAGAGACCCAGTACTTC.